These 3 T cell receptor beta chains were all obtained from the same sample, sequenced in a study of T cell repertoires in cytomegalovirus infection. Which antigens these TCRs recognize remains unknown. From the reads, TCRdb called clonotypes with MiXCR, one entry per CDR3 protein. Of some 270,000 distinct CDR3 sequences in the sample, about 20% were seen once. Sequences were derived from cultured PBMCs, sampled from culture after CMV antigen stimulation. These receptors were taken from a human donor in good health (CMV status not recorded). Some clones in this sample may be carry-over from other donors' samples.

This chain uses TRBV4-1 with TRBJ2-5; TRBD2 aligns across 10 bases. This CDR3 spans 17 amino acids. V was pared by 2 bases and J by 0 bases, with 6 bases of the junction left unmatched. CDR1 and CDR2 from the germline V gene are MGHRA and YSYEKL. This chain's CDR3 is CASSQLTTSGYQETQYF. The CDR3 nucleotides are TGCGCCAGCAGCCAACTTACGACTAGCGGGTACCAAGAGACCCAGTACTTC.

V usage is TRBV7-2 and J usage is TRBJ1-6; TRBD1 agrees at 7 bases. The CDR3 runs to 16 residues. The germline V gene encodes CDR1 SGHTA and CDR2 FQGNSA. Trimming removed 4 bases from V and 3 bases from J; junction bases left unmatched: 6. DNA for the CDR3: TGTGCCAGCAGCTCCCTGACAGGGATCTATAATTCACCCCTCCACTTT. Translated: CASSSLTGIYNSPLHF.

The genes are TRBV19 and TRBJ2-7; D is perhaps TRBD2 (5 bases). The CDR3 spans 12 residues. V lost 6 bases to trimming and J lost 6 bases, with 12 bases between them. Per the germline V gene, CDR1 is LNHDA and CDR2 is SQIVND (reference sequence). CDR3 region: CASSPDWGEQYF. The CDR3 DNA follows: TGTGCCAGTAGCCCGGACTGGGGCGAGCAGTACTTC.